Below, 28 T cell receptor beta chains from the same sample are listed, as sequenced in a study of T-cell reconstitution after alpha-beta-depleted transplantation in children. Preparing the TCRbeta library involved the use of unique molecular identifiers. TCRdb reprocessed the PCR reads via MiXCR and lists one record per CDR3 protein. The sample lists 250,000 to 300,000 distinct CDR3 sequences; about 9.5% were seen once. The sequences come from PBMCs, collected before TCRalphabeta/CD19-depleted stem cell transplant. These receptors were taken from a boy in the first two years of life with acute myeloid leukemia, due to receive a stem cell transplant.

A few counts support this clonotype. V is TRBV13 and J is TRBJ1-1; a weak D match, TRBD1 (5 bases). This CDR3 comprises 12 residues. Germline-derived CDR1 and CDR2 are PRHDT and FYEKMQ (reference sequence). V lost 0 bases to trimming and J lost 10 bases, with 9 bases between them. CDR3 residues: CASSLGGVAAFF. In DNA, the CDR3 is TGTGCCAGCAGCTTAGGAGGGGTGGCAGCTTTCTTT.

Many counts were recorded for this clonotype. This rearrangement joins TRBV27 to TRBJ2-5, with TRBD1 identical over 9 bases. This CDR3 has 13 residues. Germline loops: CDR1 MNHEY, CDR2 SMNVEV (reference sequence). J gave up 5 bases and V 3 bases, and 1 base lay outside the gene matches. In nucleotides, the CDR3 is TGTGCCAGCAGTTTTGGGACAGGGGAGACCCAGTACTTC. Translated, it gives CASSFGTGETQYF.

The genes are TRBV28 and TRBJ1-4; 7 bases line up with TRBD1. The V gene end was trimmed by 2 bases and the J gene end by 5 bases; junction bases not matched to a gene: 5. This CDR3 spans 15 amino acids. CDR1 and CDR2 from the germline V gene are MDHEN and SYDVKM. For the CDR3, the DNA is TGTGCCAGCAGTTTAGAGGGGGCGTTCAATGAAAAACTGTTTTTT. Its translation is CASSLEGAFNEKLFF.

This clonotype was seen a handful of times. CDR3 DNA: TGCAGTGCTAGAGATCCCAGCAGGGGTGGAAATCAGCCCCAGCATTTT. Its protein is CSARDPSRGGNQPQHF. The chain links TRBV20-1 to TRBJ1-5; maybe TRBD1 (6 bases). This CDR3 has 16 residues. Trimming removed 0 bases from V and 4 bases from J, with 16 bases in between. Germline V gene sequence: CDR1 DFQATT, CDR2 SNEGSKA (reference sequence).

This clonotype was observed at least ten times. The rearrangement uses TRBV4-3 and TRBJ2-3, with 11 bases aligning to TRBD2. The CDR3 has 18 residues. Germline V gives CDR1 LGHNA, CDR2 YSLEER. J was trimmed by 2 bases and V by 0 bases; bases with no gene match: 7. The CDR3 nucleotides are TGCGCCAGCAGCCAAGATGGGCTAGCGGGAGGACTCACAGATACGCAGTATTTT. Its protein product is CASSQDGLAGGLTDTQYF.

This clonotype was recorded at least ten times. The V call is TRBV5-1, the J call TRBJ1-2; TRBD1 matches at 7 bases. This CDR3 has 15 amino acids. The V segment lost 4 bases and the J segment 1 base; nucleotides outside the gene matches: 7. Germline CDR1 reads SGHRS; CDR2 reads YFSETQ. CDR3: CASSGWDSLNYGYTF. The DNA of the CDR3 is TGCGCCAGCAGCGGCTGGGACAGCCTTAACTATGGCTACACCTTC.

This clonotype was seen repeatedly, ten times or more. This chain joins TRBV9 and TRBJ2-7; 7 nucleotides align to TRBD1. Germline V lookup: CDR1 SGDLS, CDR2 YYNGEE. The CDR3 length is 15 residues. Trimming removed 5 bases from V and 3 bases from J; junction bases left unmatched: 11. For the CDR3, the DNA is TGTGCCAGCAGTCCGGACGGGGACAGCCTCTACGAGCAGTACTTC. This encodes CASSPDGDSLYEQYF.

This clonotype was found many times. The chain recombines TRBV7-3 with TRBJ2-6; 12 bases are shared with TRBD2. Germline V gene sequence: CDR1 SGHTA, CDR2 FQGTGA. The J segment lost 0 bases and the V segment lost 5 bases, leaving 2 bases of the junction unmatched. The CDR3 has 17 residues. CDR3 region: CASSASGRASGANVLTF. The CDR3 DNA sequence: TGTGCCAGCAGCGCTAGCGGGAGGGCCTCTGGGGCCAACGTCCTGACTTTC.

This clonotype has at least ten counts. The genes are TRBV7-3 and TRBJ2-6; no definite D call. Per germline, CDR1 SGHTA and CDR2 FQGTGA. This CDR3 is built from 13 residues. Trimming took 5 bases from V and 4 from J, leaving 6 bases between them. The CDR3 sequence: CASSQLGANVLTF. CDR3 sequence (DNA): TGTGCCAGCAGCCAGCTAGGGGCCAACGTCCTGACTTTC.

The V call is TRBV20-1, the J call TRBJ1-3, with D unclear. The V end was cut by 1 base, the J end by 3 bases, with 4 bases between. This CDR3 has 12 residues. Germline V gene sequence: CDR1 DFQATT, CDR2 SNEGSKA (reference sequence). DNA for the CDR3: TGCAGTGCTAGAGTCGGTGGAAACACCATATATTTT. Its protein product is CSARVGGNTIYF.

This clonotype was detected ten times or more. The chain employs TRBV5-1 and TRBJ1-4; D is perhaps TRBD1 (6 bases). This CDR3 comprises 14 residues. Per germline, CDR1 SGHRS and CDR2 YFSETQ. V lost 4 bases and J lost 8, with 15 bases in between. The CDR3 reads CASSGGPGGEKLFF. DNA for the CDR3: TGCGCCAGCAGCGGGGGGCCGGGGGGCGAAAAACTGTTTTTT. Combining the CDR3 with reference TRBV5-1 and TRBJ1-4 gives the whole variable domain KAGVTQTPRYLIKTRGQQVTLSCSPISGHRSVSWYQQTPGQGLQFLFEYFSETQRNKGNFPGRFSGRQFSNSRSEMNVSTLELGDSALYLCASSGGPGGEKLFFGSGTQLSVL.

This clonotype was found many times. This chain uses TRBV18 with TRBJ1-1; D may be TRBD1 (5 bases). With 2 bases removed from V and 0 bases from J, the gap between germline ends came to 10 bases. From germline, CDR1 is KGHSH and CDR2 LQKENI. The length of the CDR3 is 15 residues. This CDR3 reads CASSPEGLMNTEAFF. CDR3 nucleotides: TGTGCCAGCTCACCAGAGGGGTTGATGAACACTGAAGCTTTCTTT.

This clonotype was counted at least ten times. J is TRBJ2-7 and V is TRBV10-3; the D gene is possibly TRBD2 (6 bases). This CDR3 is built from 13 residues. Germline V lookup: CDR1 ENHRY, CDR2 SYGVKD. V was clipped by 8 bases and J by 1 base, with 12 bases between them. The CDR3 nucleotides are TGTGCCATCCGGGCTAGCGAATCCTACGAGCAGTACTTC. It codes for CAIRASESYEQYF.

This clonotype was picked up many times. The CDR3 DNA follows: TGTGCCAGCAGTTACTCGCAGGCCCTTCTGTTTTTT. Its protein is CASSYSQALLFF. The chain recombines TRBV6-2 or TRBV6-3 with TRBJ1-4; no definite D call. The CDR3 spans 12 residues. Trimming took off 0 bases at V and 14 bases at J, with 10 bases between the two ends. Per the germline V gene, CDR1 is MNHEY and CDR2 is SVGEGT.

The chain has TRBV5-5 and TRBJ1-1; D is uncertain. Per the germline V gene, CDR1 is SGHKS and CDR2 is YYEKEE (reference sequence). CDR3 length: 13 amino acids. V lost 0 bases and J lost 6, with 9 bases in between. CDR3: CASSLVGSAEAFF. DNA for the CDR3: TGTGCCAGCAGCTTGGTTGGGTCAGCTGAAGCTTTCTTT.

This chain uses TRBV28 with TRBJ2-5, with 10 bases matching TRBD2. The CDR3 runs 17 residues. Germline V gene data show CDR1 as MDHEN and CDR2 as SYDVKM. V shed 8 bases and J 2 bases; nucleotides not matched to a gene: 14. The CDR3, as DNA: TGTGCCAGCGGAAAGCTCGGGGGACTAGCGAGTCAAGAGACCCAGTACTTC. Protein product: CASGKLGGLASQETQYF.

As for this clonotype: Germline and junction disagree at one end, which may indicate a read error. The genes are TRBV7-3 and TRBJ1-5, with D perhaps matching TRBD1 (6 bases). This CDR3 spans 14 amino acids. Germline V gene lookup returns CDR1 SGHTA and CDR2 FQGTGA. The CDR3 protein is CASSLTGTGAPQHF. The CDR3 DNA follows: TGTGCCAGCAGCCTAACAGGGACCGGTGCACCCCAGCATTTT.

Ten or more counts support this clonotype. The genes are TRBV28 and TRBJ1-3; 8 positions agree with TRBD1. Trimming cost V 0 bases and J 4 bases; bases outside gene matches: 5. The germline V gene has CDR1 MDHEN and CDR2 SYDVKM. The CDR3 loop spans 16 amino acids. The CDR3 DNA is TGTGCCAGCAGTTTATGGCAGGGGGCGCGAGGAAACACCATATATTTT. Translating it yields CASSLWQGARGNTIYF.

The table lists this clonotype with many counts. This chain uses TRBV4-3 with TRBJ2-1; a possible D gene is TRBD2 (6 bases). Per germline, CDR1 LGHNA and CDR2 YSLEER. The length of the CDR3 is 15 residues. Trimming stripped 1 base from V and 4 bases from J, with 11 bases between. CDR3 loop: CASSQGEVAYNEQFF. CDR3 bases: TGCGCCAGCAGCCAAGGGGAGGTGGCTTACAATGAGCAGTTCTTC.

This clonotype was observed at least ten times. This chain links TRBV4-2 with TRBJ2-1, with D perhaps being TRBD1 or TRBD2 (5 bases each). This CDR3 has 17 residues. From germline, CDR1 is LGHNA and CDR2 YNFKEQ. V lost 0 bases, J lost 9 bases, and 21 bases lay in between. The CDR3 loop reads CASSQEGEIASLREQFF. The CDR3 nucleotides read TGTGCCAGCAGCCAAGAAGGGGAGATAGCAAGCCTCCGTGAGCAGTTCTTC.

The chain joins TRBV30 to TRBJ2-5; 11 nucleotides line up with TRBD1. Losses at the gene ends were 5 bases for V and 0 bases for J; bases not matched to a gene: 2. The CDR3 covers 14 residues. The germline V gene has CDR1 GTSNPN and CDR2 SVGIG (reference sequence). CDR3 sequence reads: CAWGGQGDQETQYF. CDR3 bases: TGTGCCTGGGGGGGACAGGGGGACCAAGAGACCCAGTACTTC.

This clonotype was seen many times. The chain uses TRBV10-2 and TRBJ1-2; no firm D call. Germline V gene data show CDR1 as WSHSY and CDR2 as SAAADI. The CDR3 runs to 12 residues. V lost 0 bases and J lost 4, with 3 bases in between. The CDR3 loop reads CASSESGYGYTF. Written as DNA, the CDR3 is TGCGCCAGCAGTGAGTCGGGCTATGGCTACACCTTC.

This clonotype was counted at least ten times. The chain uses TRBV20-1 and TRBJ2-4; 11 positions match TRBD2. The length of the CDR3 is 16 residues. The V segment lost 0 bases and the J segment 8 bases; nucleotides outside the gene matches: 9. Germline assignment: CDR1 DFQATT and CDR2 SNEGSKA (reference sequence). CDR3 region: CSARDLLAGVRDIQYF. The CDR3 coding sequence is TGCAGTGCTAGAGATTTACTAGCGGGAGTACGTGACATTCAGTACTTC.

This clonotype was counted between two and nine times. The chain employs TRBV4-3 and TRBJ2-5; TRBD2 might be the D (6 bases). CDR1 and CDR2 (germline): LGHNA, YSLEER. The V end lost 2 bases, the J end lost 4 bases, and 14 bases lay between the germline ends. The CDR3 runs 15 residues. In DNA, the CDR3 is TGCGCCAGCAGCCAAAGTACGGGAGAGGGAGAGACCCAGTACTTC. Translating it yields CASSQSTGEGETQYF.

Comments on this clonotype: This may be a read error, as it is one base from a much larger clone. The rearrangement links TRBV28 to TRBJ2-1; D remains ambiguous. Between the trimmed V and J ends, which lost 7 bases and 6 bases, there was a span of 13 bases. Germline-derived CDR1 and CDR2 are MDHEN and SYDVKM. The CDR3 contains 13 residues. CDR3 sequence reads: CASNARSFNEQFF. In nucleotides, the CDR3 is TGTGCCAGCAACGCTCGCAGCTTCAATGAGCAGTTCTTC. Based on the CDR3 plus reference TRBV28 and TRBJ2-1, the full variable domain is DVKVTQSSRYLVKRTGEKVFLECVQDMDHENMFWYRQDPGLGLRLIYFSYDVKMKEKGDIPEGYSVSREKKERFSLILESASTNQTSMYLCASNARSFNEQFFGPGTRLTVL.

This clonotype was seen repeatedly, ten times or more. The chain joins TRBV6-1 to TRBJ2-3; TRBD2 is a possible D gene (7 bases). CDR3 size: 15 residues. In germline, CDR1 is MNHNS, CDR2 SASEGT. The V end lost 0 bases, the J end lost 6 bases, and 13 bases lay between the germline ends. The CDR3 DNA follows: TGTGCCAGCAGTGAAGCGGCGGGGGCTTTGGATACGCAGTATTTT. It encodes CASSEAAGALDTQYF.

Many counts were recorded for this clonotype. The V and J genes are TRBV11-3 and TRBJ2-7; D is uncertain. Germline V gene sequence: CDR1 SGHNT, CDR2 YENEEA. V was shortened by 5 bases and J by 7 bases, with 15 bases between the two germline ends. This CDR3 has 13 amino acids. The chain's CDR3 is CASSTQSGGEQYF. The CDR3 DNA follows: TGTGCCAGCAGCACCCAATCAGGTGGGGAGCAGTACTTC.

This clonotype was recorded many times. V is TRBV4-1 and J is TRBJ2-1; 10 positions agree with TRBD1. Trimming removed 3 bases from V and 4 bases from J; junction bases left unmatched: 3. Germline CDR1 and CDR2: MGHRA and YSYEKL. CDR3 size: 15 residues. CDR3 protein: CASSQGGQGYNEQFF. CDR3 in DNA: TGCGCCAGCAGCCAGGGGGGACAGGGGTACAATGAGCAGTTCTTC.